These 23 T cell receptor delta chains were all obtained from the same sample, sequenced in a study of in vitro expanded adult blood gammadelta T cells. TCRdb re-called the 5' RACE reads through CATT. The sample contains approximately 400 delta-chain clones, roughly 58% of which appear only once. Noted treatment: AbnobaViscum Pini, a non-fermented European mistletoe (Viscum album, pine host) extract drug, 950 to 1,000 ug/mL. FACS sorting after expansion isolated live CD3+ TCRgammadelta+ Vgamma9+ Vdelta2+ T cells. AbnobaViscum P at 1000 ug/mL was applied to PBMC for one day, followed by three washes. IL-2 was replenished every 3 to 4 days during a roughly 14-day expansion. For these receptors, no antigen is known. This material consisted of gamma-delta T cells from peripheral blood expanded in culture, taken from an in vitro culture stimulated with Abnoba P. The receptors here all came from an adult in good health.

Points on this clone: TCRdb shows a much larger clone's protein in place of this DNA's translation, and the two differ at residue 3, likely through a read error; the protein shown is translated from the DNA. J is TRDJ1 and V is TRDV2, with 8 positions matching TRDD3. CDR1 and CDR2 (germline): GEAIGNYY, EKD. This CDR3 spans 18 amino acids. DNA for the CDR3: TGTGCCTTTGACTCCGTAAGGGGGATAGGAAAGTACACCGATAAACTCATCTTT. Amino acids: CAFDSVRGIGKYTDKLIF.

Concerning this clone itself: A clone one base away is much larger, so this may be a read error. Within the sample, other DNA sequences also encode this same CDR3. The gene calls are TRDV2 and TRDJ3; TRDD3 aligns across 10 bases. The CDR3 totals 24 residues. Germline V gene lookup returns CDR1 GEAIGNYY and CDR2 EKD. As DNA, the CDR3 is TGTGCCTGTGACACCGAACGGATTTACTGGGGGATCCCCCCCTCCTCCTGGGACACCCGACAGATGTTTTTT. Protein: CACDTERIYWGIPPSSWDTRQMFF.

Judged by abundance, this clone is large. The chain is built from TRDV2 and TRDJ1; D perhaps matches TRDD3 (6 bases). Trimming cost V 3 bases and J 4 bases, with 17 bases left between them. The CDR3 loop spans 15 amino acids. Looked up from germline, CDR1 is GEAIGNYY and CDR2 is EKD. The DNA of the CDR3 is TGTGCCTGTGACCAGTGGGGGGCTCCCGACGATAAACTCATCTTT. Protein: CACDQWGAPDDKLIF.

The chain carries TRDV2 and TRDJ1, with 7 nucleotides matching TRDD3. Germline CDR1 reads GEAIGNYY; CDR2 reads EKD. The V and J ends lost 3 bases and 0 bases, in that order; junction bases with no gene match: 12. The CDR3 has 17 amino acids. CDR3 amino acids: CACDPLGTRRYTDKLIF. Written as DNA, the CDR3 is TGTGCCTGTGACCCACTGGGGACCCGCCGGTACACCGATAAACTCATCTTT.

The genes are TRDV2 and TRDJ1, with TRDD3 matching 7 bases. The CDR3 spans 17 residues. V shed 8 bases, J shed 0 bases, and the junction held 17 bases outside the gene matches. CDR1 is GEAIGNYY, CDR2 EKD, per germline. The CDR3 bases are TGTGCCTATGATACAATGGTACTGGGGACGTACACCGATAAACTCATCTTT. This translates into CAYDTMVLGTYTDKLIF.

About this clone itself: For this DNA, TCRdb reports the protein of a much larger clone, which diverges at residue 3, most likely from a read error; the protein presented here is translated directly from the DNA. The V gene is TRDV2, the J gene TRDJ1; 10 bases line up with TRDD3. Germline CDR1 reads GEAIGNYY; CDR2 reads EKD. With V trimmed by 8 bases and J by 3 bases, 11 bases remained unmatched. The CDR3 contains 15 residues. The CDR3, as DNA: TGTGCCTCTGATCGCCTGGGGGATAGGTCCGATAAACTCATCTTT. This gives the protein CASDRLGDRSDKLIF.

A note on this clone: The translation of this DNA and the TCRdb protein of a much larger clone differ at residue 3, probably owing to a read error; the protein shown here is translated from the DNA. The V call is TRDV2, the J call TRDJ1; 8 positions match TRDD3. This CDR3 spans 18 amino acids. CDR1 is GEAIGNYY and CDR2 is EKD in the germline V gene. The CDR3 nucleotides read TGTGCCCGTGACTCCGTAAGGGGGATAGGAAAGTACACCGATAAACTCATCTTT. The encoded protein is CARDSVRGIGKYTDKLIF.

On this clone itself: A read error likely explains why the TCRdb protein, taken from a much larger clone, differs from this DNA's translation at residue 5; the protein shown is translated from the DNA. The chain is built from TRDV2 and TRDJ3, with D unclear. V lost 4 bases and J lost 5, with 14 bases in between. The CDR3 length is 16 residues. The germline gives CDR1 GEAIGNYY, CDR2 EKD. The CDR3 here is CACEGLAGGDTRQMFF. The CDR3 coding sequence is TGTGCCTGTGAGGGCCTCGCGGGCGGGGACACCCGACAGATGTTTTTC.

On this clone: TCRdb lists the protein of a much larger clone for this DNA, which differs at residue 9, so this is likely a read error; the protein given here is translated from the DNA itself. In DNA, the CDR3 is TGTGCCTGTGACTCCGTAAGGGGGATGGGAAAGTACACCGATAAACTCATCTTT. It encodes CACDSVRGMGKYTDKLIF. V usage is TRDV2 and J usage is TRDJ1; 7 bases line up with TRDD3. The CDR3 covers 18 residues. Trimming removed 3 bases from V and 0 bases from J; junction bases left unmatched: 15. Germline V gives CDR1 GEAIGNYY, CDR2 EKD.

With respect to this clone: TCRdb's protein for this DNA is that of a much larger clone and differs from the translation at residue 10, likely a read error; the protein shown is the DNA translation. The chain carries TRDV2 and TRDJ1, with 8 bases fitting TRDD3. Germline CDR1 reads GEAIGNYY; CDR2 reads EKD. Germline trimming cut 3 bases from V and 5 bases from J; bases unmatched to any gene: 10. CDR3 size: 15 residues. The CDR3: CACDGPLGARDKLIF. The DNA for the CDR3 is TGTGCCTGTGACGGACCACTGGGGGCCCGGGATAAACTCATCTTT.

Worth noting for this clone: A read error may be the cause here, since a much bigger clone is one base away. Other nucleotide sequences from this sample produce the same CDR3. The V call is TRDV2, the J call TRDJ3; tentatively, D is TRDD3 (6 bases). V lost 0 bases, J lost 2 bases, and 16 bases lay in between. CDR3 length: 19 residues. Germline CDR1 reads GEAIGNYY; CDR2 reads EKD. The CDR3 reads CACDTLGLGEPWDTRQMFF. In DNA, the CDR3 is TGTGCCTGTGACACCCTAGGACTGGGAGAACCCTGGGACACCCGACAGATGTTTTTC.

This clone is categorized as large. Other DNA sequences in this specimen translate into the identical CDR3. The chain employs TRDV2 and TRDJ2, with TRDD3 matching 9 bases. With 2 bases clipped from V and 0 bases from J, the junction kept 21 bases outside the gene matches. The CDR3 loop spans 22 amino acids. Germline V lookup: CDR1 GEAIGNYY, CDR2 EKD. CDR3 sequence (DNA): TGTGCCTGTGACAGCTTACTGGGGGAGACTCCCCATCAGACCTCTTTGACAGCACAACTCTTCTTT. Encoded protein: CACDSLLGETPHQTSLTAQLFF.

Concerning this clone: TCRdb's protein, taken from a much larger clone, differs from this DNA's translation at residue 6, likely owing to a read error; the protein displayed comes from the DNA. J is TRDJ1 and V is TRDV2, with TRDD3 matching 7 bases. With V trimmed by 0 bases and J by 6 bases, 12 bases remained unmatched. This CDR3 contains 16 residues. Germline lookup yields CDR1 GEAIGNYY and CDR2 EKD. CDR3 nucleotide sequence: TGTGCCTGTGACACCCGTGGCTGGGGGCAACTTAATAAACTCATCTTT. Amino acid sequence: CACDTRGWGQLNKLIF.

As regards this clone: With only one base between it and a far larger clone, this is likely a read error. This rearrangement joins TRDV2 to TRDJ1; the match to TRDD3 covers 10 bases. The CDR3 extends over 15 amino acids. Germline CDR1 is GEAIGNYY and CDR2 is EKD. CDR3: CAGDRLGDRSDKLIF. The CDR3 coding sequence is TGTGCCGGTGATCGCCTGGGGGATAGGTCCGATAAACTCATCTTT.

This clone was found once. Since a far larger clone is one base different, this is likely a read error. V and J are TRDV2 and TRDJ1; TRDD3 matches 8 bases. This CDR3 has 19 residues. From germline, CDR1 is GEAIGNYY and CDR2 EKD. J gave up 0 bases and V 0 bases, and 14 bases lay outside the gene matches. The CDR3 DNA sequence: TGTGCCTGTGACACCTTATCTGGGGGACCTGCGAGGTACACCGATAAACTCATCTTT. It specifies CACDTLSGGPARYTDKLIF.

This clone was detected only a few times. It may be a read error: a sequence one base away is much more abundant. This specimen includes other DNA sequences encoding the same CDR3. This chain uses TRDV2 with TRDJ1; 8 positions match TRDD3. Germline V gene sequence: CDR1 GEAIGNYY, CDR2 EKD. The CDR3 loop spans 19 amino acids. CDR3 in amino acids: CACDTLSGGPAGYTDKLIF. CDR3 nucleotides: TGTGCCTGTGACACCTTATCTGGGGGACCTGCGGGGTACACTGATAAACTCATCTTT.

This clone showed up just a few times. This sequence may be a read error, since a much larger clone differs from it by one base. The J gene is TRDJ1, the V gene TRDV2; D possibly corresponds to TRDD3 (6 bases). Trimming shortened V by 4 bases and J by 3 bases, and 17 bases separated the two germline ends. Germline V CDR1 and CDR2: GEAIGNYY, EKD. This CDR3 has 15 amino acids. The chain's CDR3 is CACDTVGGTPDKLIF. For the CDR3, the DNA is TGTGCCTGTGATACCGTGGGGGGGACACCCGATAAACTCATCTTT.

The rearrangement uses TRDV2 and TRDJ2; 8 bases map to TRDD3. J lost 0 bases, V lost 3 bases, and 20 bases had no gene match. This CDR3 spans 21 amino acids. Germline V CDR1 and CDR2: GEAIGNYY, EKD. CDR3 in DNA: TGTGCCTGTGACGGGCTGGGGGAGACTCCCCATCAGACCTCTTTGACAGCACAACTCTTCTTT. It is translated as CACDGLGETPHQTSLTAQLFF.

The chain recombines TRDV2 with TRDJ3; no definite D call. Trimming left V 0 bases short and J 0 bases short, with 8 bases between. CDR1 is GEAIGNYY, CDR2 EKD, per germline. The CDR3 contains 17 residues. CDR3 nucleotide sequence: TGTGCCTGTGACACCGTACTAAGCTCCTGGGACACCCGACAGATGTTTTTC. Translation: CACDTVLSSWDTRQMFF.

A note on this clone: Possible read error: a much larger clone is one base away. V gene TRDV2 combines with J gene TRDJ2; the match to TRDD3 covers 13 bases. The CDR3 sequence is 20 residues long. Germline-derived CDR1 and CDR2 are GEAIGNYY and EKD. Here the CDR3 DNA reads TGTGCCTGTGACCCCGTACTGGGGGATACGCGGTCTTTTACCGCAGCACAACGCTTCTTT. This encodes CACDPVLGDTRSFTAAQRFF.

Points on this clone: TCRdb pairs this DNA with a much larger clone's protein that differs at residue 6, likely a read error; the protein shown was translated from the DNA. The V gene is TRDV2, the J gene TRDJ1; 8 bases fit TRDD3. Per germline, CDR1 GEAIGNYY and CDR2 EKD. The V segment lost 3 bases and the J segment 0 bases; nucleotides outside the gene matches: 14. This CDR3 comprises 18 residues. The CDR3 here is CACDSIRGIGKYTDKLIF. CDR3 DNA: TGTGCCTGTGACTCCATAAGGGGGATAGGAAAGTACACCGATAAACTCATCTTT.

Worth noting for this clone: This likely traces to a read error, being one base from a far larger clone. Different DNA sequences within this sample yield the same CDR3. J is TRDJ1 and V is TRDV2; 8 nucleotides line up with TRDD3. Germline V gene sequence: CDR1 GEAIGNYY, CDR2 EKD. The J segment lost 0 bases and the V segment lost 3 bases, leaving 14 bases of the junction unmatched. The length of the CDR3 is 18 residues. CDR3 residues: CACDSVRGIGKYTDKLIF. Here the CDR3 DNA reads TGTGCCTGTGACTCCGTAAGGGGGATAGGGAAGTACACCGATAAACTCATCTTT.

This clone is large. A far bigger clonotype differs at one base, so this is likely a read error. The identical CDR3 is also encoded by other nucleotide sequences in the sample. The J gene is TRDJ1, the V gene TRDV2, with 8 bases identical to TRDD3. Germline assignment: CDR1 GEAIGNYY and CDR2 EKD. The CDR3 spans 18 residues. This CDR3 is CACDSVRGIGKYTDKLIF. Here the CDR3 DNA reads TGTGCCTGTGACTCCGTAAGGGGGATAGGAAAGTACACAGATAAACTCATCTTT.